The clone carrying this T cell receptor beta chain was observed a handful of times. Trimming took off 1 base at V and 5 bases at J, with 13 bases between the two ends. This CDR3 is 14 amino acids long. The V gene's germline CDR1 is SGHRS and CDR2 YFSETQ. This entry comes from a study of blood T cell repertoires in COVID-19. About the study: The United States, Italy and Spain supplied acute and convalescent COVID-19 samples. From T cells, B-cell-depleted T cells, or PBMCs came the material, which was cDNA or gDNA.

As processed by the authors: Cell counts per sample came from amplifying reference gene primers. This table comes from immunoSEQ multiplex PCR, and its TCRdb copy is limited to in-frame clones, with some not included. V and J calls and clone size follow that table, whereas D and trimming were derived from the DNA. The sample has 350,000 or so clones, roughly nine tenths seen once. Those enrolled in Seattle joined during active infection and were followed longitudinally afterward. Sequencing input: peripheral blood. The receptor was derived from a woman aged 55-69 years with COVID-19, enrolled during active disease. The chain combines TRBV5-1 with TRBJ2-7; the D gene is possibly TRBD1 (5 bases). The CDR3 nucleotides read TGCGCCAGCAGCTTGCGGCAGGGATATGACGAGCAGTACTTC. Encoded protein: CASSLRQGYDEQYF.